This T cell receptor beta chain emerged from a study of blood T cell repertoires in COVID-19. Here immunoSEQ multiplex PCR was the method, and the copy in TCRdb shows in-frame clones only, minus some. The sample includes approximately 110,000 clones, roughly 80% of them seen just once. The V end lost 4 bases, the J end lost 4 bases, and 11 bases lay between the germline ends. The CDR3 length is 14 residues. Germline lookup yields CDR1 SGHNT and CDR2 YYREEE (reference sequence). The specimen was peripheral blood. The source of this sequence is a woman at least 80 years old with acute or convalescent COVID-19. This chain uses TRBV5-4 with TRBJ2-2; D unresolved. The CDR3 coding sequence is TGTGCCAGCAGCAAAGACATACTCACCGGGGAGCTGTTTTTT. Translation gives CASSKDILTGELFF.